This is a list of T cell receptor beta chains from one sample in a study of T cells after yellow fever vaccination. MiXCR, run by TCRdb on the 5' RACE reads, gives a single entry per CDR3 protein. The data contain 450,000 to 650,000 distinct CDR3 sequences, just over 20% of them singletons. Sequences were derived from PBMCs, sampled less than 25 days after the first yellow fever vaccination. The receptor source for this set is a man younger than 35 who received the YFV17D yellow fever vaccine. Both conserved end residues are part of each CDR3. Not all rows give a size; the values are once, few, many and, for expanded clones, a class.

J gene,clone size,V gene,CDR3 protein
TRBJ2-3,few,TRBV6-5,CASSYSGLSSTDTQYF
TRBJ2-5,NA,TRBV15,CATSRDVSREETQYF
TRBJ2-3,few,TRBV4-2,CASSHGGGPADTQYF
TRBJ2-6,NA,TRBV5-6,CASSIWGAGANVLTF
TRBJ2-5,NA,TRBV2,CASSDIGGNQETQYF
TRBJ2-2,NA,TRBV12-5,CASAGTNTTGELFF
TRBJ2-5,NA,TRBV2,CASSWGGGQEETQYF
TRBJ2-6,NA,TRBV30,CAWDRDGSSGANVLTF
TRBJ2-3,NA,TRBV5-1,CTSSLRRGTLSTDTQYF
TRBJ2-1,few,TRBV18,CASSPVGTYNEQFF
TRBJ1-1,few,TRBV6-5,CASSFPGDTEAFF
TRBJ2-5,NA,TRBV20-1,CSARVGVLQETQYF
TRBJ1-6,NA,TRBV6-5,CASSYRASSYNSPLHF
TRBJ1-5,NA,TRBV20-1,CSAQIRIGQPQHF
TRBJ1-2,NA,TRBV12-3/TRBV12-4,CASSRRDRGGYTF
TRBJ1-5,few,TRBV12-3/TRBV12-4,CASSLSAPGQPQHF
TRBJ2-3,NA,TRBV28,CASSLPPGLLTDTQYF
TRBJ2-5,NA,TRBV7-9,CASSPTPDREYRETQYF
TRBJ2-5,few,TRBV7-2,CASSGWTSGGAQETQYF
TRBJ2-3,few,TRBV5-1,CASSLASAVTDTQYF
TRBJ2-5,NA,TRBV9,CASSVVPAGRGKETQYF
TRBJ1-6,few,TRBV6-6,CASSPPGALHF